This entry lists 27 T cell receptor beta chains sequenced from one sample in a study of blood T cell repertoires in COVID-19. Clones were sequenced by immunoSEQ multiplex PCR, and TCRdb holds only the in-frame ones, with some missing. The sample consists of fewer than 70,000 clones, roughly 79% of them appearing once. The specimen was peripheral blood. These receptors originate from a human donor in a cohort sampled during active COVID-19.

The chain recombines TRBV6-2 or TRBV6-3 with TRBJ2-1; a weak D match, TRBD2 (7 bases). Trimming removed 4 bases from V and 3 bases from J, with 25 bases in between. CDR1 is MNHEY and CDR2 is SVGEGT in the germline V gene. The CDR3 extends over 19 amino acids. This CDR3 reads CASSFSGGLVASGYNEQFF. Written as DNA, the CDR3 is TGTGCCAGCAGTTTCTCCGGGGGGCTGGTGGCTAGCGGCTACAATGAGCAGTTCTTC.

CDR3 DNA sequence: TGTGCCAGCAGCTTAGCCGGGACACAGGGGTTTGAAGCTTTCTTT. Amino acid sequence: CASSLAGTQGFEAFF. The rearrangement joins TRBV7-2 to TRBJ1-1; 7 nucleotides agree with TRBD1. The V gene's germline CDR1 is SGHTA and CDR2 FQGNSA. The CDR3 is 15 residues long. V was clipped by 0 bases and J by 7 bases; unmatched bases: 8.

The chain uses TRBV2 and TRBJ2-7, with 9 nucleotides matching TRBD1. J was trimmed by 2 bases and V by 7 bases; bases with no gene match: 6. The CDR3 is 14 residues long. Germline CDR1 reads SNHLY; CDR2 reads FYNNEI. CDR3 sequence: CASTYRGPTYEQYF. CDR3 nucleotide sequence: TGTGCCAGCACTTACAGGGGGCCTACCTACGAGCAGTACTTC.

The gene calls are TRBV10-1 and TRBJ2-1, with 8 bases lining up with TRBD2. The ends lost 8 bases at V and 4 bases at J; junction bases unmatched: 10. The V gene's germline CDR1 is WNHNN and CDR2 SYGVQD (reference sequence). The CDR3 totals 15 residues. CDR3 sequence: CASPSGRRGYNEQFF. CDR3 nucleotide sequence: TGCGCCAGCCCAAGCGGGAGAAGGGGGTACAATGAGCAGTTCTTC.

V usage is TRBV28 and J usage is TRBJ1-1; 10 nucleotides line up with TRBD1. The CDR3 consists of 16 residues. The germline V gene encodes CDR1 MDHEN and CDR2 SYDVKM. Trimming cost V 5 bases and J 4 bases; bases outside gene matches: 10. In DNA form, the CDR3 reads TGTGCCAGCAGTAAATTCGGGACAGGGGATTCCACTGAAGCTTTCTTT. Protein: CASSKFGTGDSTEAFF.

The chain carries TRBV12-3 or TRBV12-4 and TRBJ1-1; D unclear. The germline V and J ends were trimmed by 1 base and 2 bases, with 5 bases remaining between them. The CDR3 has 13 amino acids. The CDR3 spells CASSLVLNTEAFF. CDR3 nucleotide sequence: TGTGCCAGCAGTTTAGTTCTAAACACTGAAGCTTTCTTT.

The rearrangement links TRBV18 to TRBJ1-2; 9 nucleotides agree with TRBD1. The CDR3 is 15 amino acids. V was clipped by 3 bases and J by 3 bases; unmatched bases: 5. Germline-derived CDR1 and CDR2 are KGHSH and LQKENI. The chain's CDR3 is CASSPDRGTYYGYTF. The CDR3, as DNA: TGTGCCAGCTCACCGGACAGGGGCACATACTATGGCTACACCTTC.

This clone has a single count. The J gene is TRBJ2-1, the V gene TRBV5-1; 7 bases match TRBD2. Losses at the gene ends were 2 bases for V and 5 bases for J; bases not matched to a gene: 10. Germline CDR1 is SGHRS and CDR2 is YFSETQ. The CDR3 length is 16 residues. CDR3 protein: CASSFSAGVIDNEQFF. The DNA of the CDR3 is TGCGCCAGCAGCTTTTCGGCGGGAGTAATCGACAATGAGCAGTTCTTC.

The V and J genes are TRBV4-1 and TRBJ2-7; the match to TRBD2 covers 10 bases. Germline CDR1 is MGHRA and CDR2 is YSYEKL. Trimming took 0 bases from V and 5 from J; bases not matched to a gene: 13. The CDR3 sequence is 18 residues long. The CDR3 reads CASSQDEGASGRGDEQYF. The CDR3 region has the DNA TGCGCCAGCAGCCAAGACGAAGGGGCTAGCGGGAGAGGGGACGAGCAGTACTTC.

This clone was seen just once. The chain joins TRBV27 to TRBJ2-7; D uncertain. The V and J ends lost 3 bases and 3 bases respectively, with 12 bases between them. The length of the CDR3 is 14 residues. The germline CDR1 and CDR2 sequences are MNHEY and SMNVEV (reference sequence). Here the CDR3 DNA reads TGTGCCAGCAGTTTTCGTGACACAGTCTACGAGCAGTACTTC. Amino acid sequence: CASSFRDTVYEQYF.

This clone appeared a single time. The rearrangement links TRBV19 to TRBJ2-5; 11 bases match TRBD2. This CDR3 contains 14 residues. Per the germline V gene, CDR1 is LNHDA and CDR2 is SQIVND (reference sequence). Germline trimming cut 2 bases from V and 5 bases from J; bases unmatched to any gene: 1. The CDR3 DNA reads TGTGCCAGTAGTATAATAGCGGGGGGGGAGACCCAGTACTTC. Translated, it gives CASSIIAGGETQYF.

This rearrangement joins TRBV18 to TRBJ2-3; D might be TRBD2 (7 bases). This CDR3 region has 16 residues. Germline lookup yields CDR1 KGHSH and CDR2 LQKENI. The germline V and J ends were trimmed by 3 bases and 4 bases, with 17 bases remaining between them. The CDR3 coding sequence is TGTGCCAGCTCACCCGCGTCGGGGGGCGTCCCAGATACGCAGTATTTT. It yields the protein CASSPASGGVPDTQYF. Based on the CDR3 plus reference TRBV18 and TRBJ2-3, the full variable domain is NAGVMQNPRHLVRRRGQEARLRCSPMKGHSHVYWYRQLPEEGLKFMVYLQKENIIDESGMPKERFSAEFPKEGPSILRIQQVVRGDSAAYFCASSPASGGVPDTQYFGPGTRLTVL.

The chain links TRBV13 to TRBJ1-1, with a weak D call TRBD1 (5 bases). The CDR3 spans 18 residues. V shed 2 bases and J shed 0 bases, with 19 bases lying between them. Germline loops: CDR1 PRHDT, CDR2 FYEKMQ (reference sequence). The CDR3: CASSLNSIRGRMNTEAFF. The CDR3, as DNA: TGTGCCAGCAGCTTAAATTCTATCCGGGGGAGAATGAACACTGAAGCTTTCTTT.

This chain connects TRBV6-5 to TRBJ1-2, with D perhaps TRBD1 (5 bases). From germline, CDR1 is MNHEY and CDR2 SVGAGI. V lost 2 bases, J lost 7 bases, and 14 bases lay in between. There are 14 residues in the CDR3. The CDR3 here is CASSYLGGGGGYTF. CDR3 nucleotides: TGTGCCAGCAGTTACCTTGGGGGGGGAGGTGGCTACACCTTC.

The chain has TRBV5-6 and TRBJ1-5, with D possibly being TRBD1 (5 bases). This CDR3 has 15 amino acids. V was cut by 4 bases and J by 7 bases, with 18 bases left in between. Germline CDR1 reads SGHDT; CDR2 reads YYEEEE. CDR3 nucleotides: TGTGCCAGCAGCCCCGGGGGGGACTCGGGACAGCCCCAGCATTTT. This gives the protein CASSPGGDSGQPQHF.

The V gene is TRBV19, the J gene TRBJ2-1, with D perhaps matching TRBD2 (6 bases). The CDR3 consists of 17 residues. Trimming took off 5 bases at V and 0 bases at J, with 17 bases between the two ends. Germline assignment: CDR1 LNHDA and CDR2 SQIVND (reference sequence). Here the CDR3 DNA reads TGTGCCAGTAGTTCACTGGGGGGACTCCGCTCCTACAATGAGCAGTTCTTC. As protein: CASSSLGGLRSYNEQFF.

V gene TRBV5-6 combines with J gene TRBJ2-7; 7 bases are shared with TRBD2. The length of the CDR3 is 16 residues. The V and J ends lost 1 base and 6 bases, in that order; junction bases with no gene match: 13. Germline CDR1 is SGHDT and CDR2 is YYEEEE. The CDR3 nucleotides are TGTGCCAGCAGCTTGCCCACGGGGGGTTCTCGCTCCGAGCAGTACTTC. This gives the protein CASSLPTGGSRSEQYF. Looking up the rest from reference TRBV5-6 and TRBJ2-7 gives the full variable domain: DAGVTQSPTHLIKTRGQQVTLRCSPKSGHDTVSWYQQALGQGPQFIFQYYEEEERQRGNFPDRFSGHQFPNYSSELNVNALLLGDSALYLCASSLPTGGSRSEQYFGPGTRLTVT.

This chain connects TRBV3-1 (or the pseudogene TRBV3-2) to TRBJ1-2; D perhaps matches TRBD1 (5 bases). Between the trimmed V and J ends, which lost 8 bases and 4 bases, there was a span of 11 bases. CDR1 and CDR2 (germline): LGHDT, YNNKEL (reference sequence). CDR3 length: 12 residues. This chain's CDR3 is CASGGAGYGYTF. CDR3 nucleotide sequence: TGTGCCAGCGGAGGGGCCGGCTATGGCTACACCTTC.

The chain has TRBV2 and TRBJ2-3, with 7 bases aligning to TRBD1. The CDR3 is 12 amino acids. With 4 bases clipped from V and 9 bases from J, the junction kept 4 bases outside the gene matches. Germline V lookup: CDR1 SNHLY, CDR2 FYNNEI. CDR3 in amino acids: CASSAQTGTQYF. The CDR3 DNA is TGTGCCAGCAGTGCTCAGACAGGGACGCAGTATTTT.

The genes are TRBV5-1 and TRBJ1-1; possible D gene TRBD1, 5 bases. Germline loops: CDR1 SGHRS, CDR2 YFSETQ. The CDR3 has 14 residues. V was pared by 4 bases and J by 3 bases, with 13 bases between. CDR3 sequence: CASSKGTTDTEAFF. The CDR3 DNA reads as TGCGCCAGCAGCAAGGGGACTACGGACACTGAAGCTTTCTTT.

V and J are TRBV30 and TRBJ1-6; D remains ambiguous. CDR1 and CDR2 from the germline V gene are GTSNPN and SVGIG (reference sequence). The CDR3 is made up of 14 amino acids. Between the trimmed V and J ends, which lost 1 base and 9 bases, there was a span of 13 bases. CDR3 nucleotide sequence: TGTGCCTGGAGTGAGCAAGCCCGGGGTTCACCCCTCCACTTT. Its protein product is CAWSEQARGSPLHF. Together with reference TRBV30 and TRBJ1-6, the CDR3 gives the full variable domain: SQTIHQWPATLVQPVGSPLSLECTVEGTSNPNLYWYRQAAGRGLQLLFYSVGIGQISSEVPQNLSASRPQDRQFILSSKKLLLSDSGFYLCAWSEQARGSPLHFGNGTRLTVT.

The V gene is TRBV29-1, the J gene TRBJ1-4, with D uncertain. Deletions cut 6 bases from V and 0 bases from J, with 14 bases between. Germline lookup yields CDR1 SQVTM and CDR2 ANQGSEA. This CDR3 is built from 15 residues. This CDR3 is CSVRVREATNEKLFF. The CDR3 DNA reads TGCAGCGTGAGGGTCAGAGAGGCAACTAATGAAAAACTGTTTTTT.

The genes are TRBV7-2 and TRBJ2-2; 11 bases agree with TRBD2. Unmatched junction bases numbered 5, after V lost 2 bases and J lost 6 bases. Germline assignment: CDR1 SGHTA and CDR2 FQGNSA. CDR3 length: 16 residues. The CDR3 region has the DNA TGTGCCAGCAGCTTACAACTAGCGGGAGTACCCGGGGAGCTGTTTTTT. Protein: CASSLQLAGVPGELFF.

The rearrangement links TRBV5-1 to TRBJ1-1; the D gene is possibly TRBD1 (5 bases). The germline V gene has CDR1 SGHRS and CDR2 YFSETQ. The CDR3 covers 13 residues. The V and J ends lost 1 base and 3 bases respectively, with 7 bases between them. The CDR3 spells CASSLQGDTEAFF. As DNA, the CDR3 is TGCGCCAGCAGCTTGCAAGGGGACACTGAAGCTTTCTTT. The full variable domain, its missing parts supplied by reference TRBV5-1 and TRBJ1-1, is KAGVTQTPRYLIKTRGQQVTLSCSPISGHRSVSWYQQTPGQGLQFLFEYFSETQRNKGNFPGRFSGRQFSNSRSEMNVSTLELGDSALYLCASSLQGDTEAFFGQGTRLTVV.

The chain employs TRBV5-8 and TRBJ2-7; no definite D call. Trimming took off 0 bases at V and 1 base at J, with 5 bases between the two ends. The CDR3 covers 13 residues. Germline V CDR1 and CDR2: SGHTS, YDEGEE. CDR3 in DNA: TGTGCCAGCAGCTTGGCACAGTCCTACGAGCAGTACTTC. This encodes CASSLAQSYEQYF.

J is TRBJ2-7 and V is TRBV30, with 10 bases aligning to TRBD2. V lost 5 bases and J lost 2; bases outside the gene matches: 9. Germline V gene sequence: CDR1 GTSNPN, CDR2 SVGIG (reference sequence). The CDR3 totals 15 residues. CDR3 residues: CAWSRLAGAAYEQYF. CDR3 nucleotides: TGTGCCTGGTCCAGGCTAGCGGGGGCCGCCTACGAGCAGTACTTC.

This chain uses TRBV19 with TRBJ2-7; 10 positions agree with TRBD1. Germline loops: CDR1 LNHDA, CDR2 SQIVND (reference sequence). This CDR3 is built from 15 residues. After removal of 1 base from V and 5 bases from J, the junction contained 5 bases not matched to a gene. Here the CDR3 DNA reads TGTGCCAGTAGTATAGGAGCGACAGGGGGCCACGAGCAGTACTTC. Residues: CASSIGATGGHEQYF.